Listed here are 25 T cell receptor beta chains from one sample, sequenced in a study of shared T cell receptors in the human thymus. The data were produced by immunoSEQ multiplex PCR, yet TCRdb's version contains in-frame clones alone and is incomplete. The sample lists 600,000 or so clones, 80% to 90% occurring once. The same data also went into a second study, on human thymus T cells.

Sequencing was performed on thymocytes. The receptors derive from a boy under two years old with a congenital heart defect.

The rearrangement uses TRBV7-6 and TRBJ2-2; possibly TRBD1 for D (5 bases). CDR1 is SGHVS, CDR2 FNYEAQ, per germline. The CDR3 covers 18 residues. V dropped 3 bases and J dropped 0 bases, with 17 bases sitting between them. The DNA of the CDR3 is TGTGCCAGCAGCTTTAACCTCAGGGCTACTTCGAACACCGGGGAGCTGTTTTTT. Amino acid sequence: CASSFNLRATSNTGELFF. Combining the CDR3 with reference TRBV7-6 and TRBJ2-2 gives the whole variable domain GAGVSQSPRYKVTKRGQDVALRCDPISGHVSLYWYRQALGQGPEFLTYFNYEAQQDKSGLPNDRFSAERPEGSISTLTIQRTEQRDSAMYRCASSFNLRATSNTGELFFGEGSRLTVL.

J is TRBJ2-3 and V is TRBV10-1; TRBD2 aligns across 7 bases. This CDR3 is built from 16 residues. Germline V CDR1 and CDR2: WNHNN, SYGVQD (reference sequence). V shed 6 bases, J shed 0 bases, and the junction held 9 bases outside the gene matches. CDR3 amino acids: CASSLSGAPSTDTQYF. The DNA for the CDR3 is TGCGCCAGCAGCTTAAGCGGGGCTCCTAGCACAGATACGCAGTATTTT.

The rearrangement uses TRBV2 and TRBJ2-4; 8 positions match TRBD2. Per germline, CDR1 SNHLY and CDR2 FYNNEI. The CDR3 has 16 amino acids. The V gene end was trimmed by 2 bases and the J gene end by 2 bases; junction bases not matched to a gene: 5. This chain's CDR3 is CASSETSGLTKNIQYF. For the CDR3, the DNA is TGTGCCAGCAGTGAAACTAGCGGACTCACCAAAAACATTCAGTACTTC.

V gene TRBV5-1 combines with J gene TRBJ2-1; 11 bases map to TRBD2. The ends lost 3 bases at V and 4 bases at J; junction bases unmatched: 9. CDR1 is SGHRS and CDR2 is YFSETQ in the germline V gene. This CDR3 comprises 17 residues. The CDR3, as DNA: TGCGCCAGCAGCTCCGCTGGACTAGCGGGCCATTACAATGAGCAGTTCTTC. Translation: CASSSAGLAGHYNEQFF.

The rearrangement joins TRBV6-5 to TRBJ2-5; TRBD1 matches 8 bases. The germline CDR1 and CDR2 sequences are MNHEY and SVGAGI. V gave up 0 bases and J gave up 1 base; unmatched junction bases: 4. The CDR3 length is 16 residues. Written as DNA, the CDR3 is TGTGCCAGCAGTTACTCTTACAGGGGGGCCCAAGAGACCCAGTACTTC. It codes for CASSYSYRGAQETQYF.

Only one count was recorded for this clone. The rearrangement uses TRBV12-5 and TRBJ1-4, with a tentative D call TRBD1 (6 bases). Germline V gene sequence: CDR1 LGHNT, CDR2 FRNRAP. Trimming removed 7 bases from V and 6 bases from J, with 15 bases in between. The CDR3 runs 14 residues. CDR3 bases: TGTGCTAGTGCCCCCTCAGGGGAAGATGAAAAACTGTTTTTT. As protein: CASAPSGEDEKLFF. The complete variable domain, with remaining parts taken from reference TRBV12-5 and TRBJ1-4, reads DARVTQTPRHKVTEMGQEVTMRCQPILGHNTVFWYRQTMMQGLELLAYFRNRAPLDDSGMPKDRFSAEMPDATLATLKIQPSEPRDSAVYFCASAPSGEDEKLFFGSGTQLSVL.

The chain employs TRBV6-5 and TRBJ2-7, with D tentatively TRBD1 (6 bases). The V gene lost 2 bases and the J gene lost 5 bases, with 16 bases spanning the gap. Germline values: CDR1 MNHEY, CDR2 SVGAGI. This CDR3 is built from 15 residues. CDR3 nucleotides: TGTGCCAGCAGTTACCCCGGGACACCTAAGCACGAGCAGTACTTC. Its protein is CASSYPGTPKHEQYF.

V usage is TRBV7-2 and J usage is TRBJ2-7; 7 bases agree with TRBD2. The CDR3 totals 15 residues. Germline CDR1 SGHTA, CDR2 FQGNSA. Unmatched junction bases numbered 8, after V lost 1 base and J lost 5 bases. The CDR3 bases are TGTGCCAGCAGCTTAGTAGAGGGAGGGATTCACGAGCAGTACTTC. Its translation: CASSLVEGGIHEQYF.

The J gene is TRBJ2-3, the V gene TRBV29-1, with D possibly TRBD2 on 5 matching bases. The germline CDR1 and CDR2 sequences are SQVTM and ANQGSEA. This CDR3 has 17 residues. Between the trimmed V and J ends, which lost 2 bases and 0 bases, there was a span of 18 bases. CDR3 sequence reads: CSVERRPTLISTDTQYF. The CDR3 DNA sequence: TGCAGCGTTGAAAGGAGGCCCACACTAATTAGCACAGATACGCAGTATTTT.

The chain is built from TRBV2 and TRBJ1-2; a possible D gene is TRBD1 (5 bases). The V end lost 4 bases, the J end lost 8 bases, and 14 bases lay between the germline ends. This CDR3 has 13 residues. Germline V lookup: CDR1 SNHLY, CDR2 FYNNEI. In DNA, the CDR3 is TGTGCCAGCAGTGTGGGGGGTTTTCGGGGCTACACCTTC. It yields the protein CASSVGGFRGYTF.

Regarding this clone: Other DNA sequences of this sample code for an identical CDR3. The CDR3 nucleotides are TGTGCCAGCAGCGTGCGGGACTCATATAATTCACCCCTCCACTTT. Protein sequence: CASSVRDSYNSPLHF. The chain joins TRBV9 to TRBJ1-6, with D possibly being TRBD1 (5 bases). The CDR3 length is 15 residues. The V gene's germline CDR1 is SGDLS and CDR2 YYNGEE. V lost 2 bases and J 4 bases, leaving 10 bases between the germline ends.

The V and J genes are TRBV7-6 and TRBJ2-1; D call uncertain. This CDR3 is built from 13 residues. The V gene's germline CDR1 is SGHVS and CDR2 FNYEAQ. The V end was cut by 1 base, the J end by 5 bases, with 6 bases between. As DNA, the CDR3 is TGTGCCAGCAGCTTAGGACTCCACAATGAGCAGTTCTTC. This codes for CASSLGLHNEQFF.

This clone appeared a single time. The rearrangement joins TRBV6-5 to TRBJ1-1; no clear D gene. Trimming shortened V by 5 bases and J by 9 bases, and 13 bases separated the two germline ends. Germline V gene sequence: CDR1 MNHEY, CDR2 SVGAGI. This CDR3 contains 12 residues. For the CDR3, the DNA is TGTGCCAGCAGTGAACCTCGGTCTCAAGCTTTCTTT. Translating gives CASSEPRSQAFF.

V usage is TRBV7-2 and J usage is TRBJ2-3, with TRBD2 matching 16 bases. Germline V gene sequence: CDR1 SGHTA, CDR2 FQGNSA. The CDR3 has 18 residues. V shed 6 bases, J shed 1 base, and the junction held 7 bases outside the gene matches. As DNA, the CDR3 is TGTGCCAGCAGTGTGGGGACTAGCGGGAGGGAGGGCACAGATACGCAGTATTTT. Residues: CASSVGTSGREGTDTQYF.

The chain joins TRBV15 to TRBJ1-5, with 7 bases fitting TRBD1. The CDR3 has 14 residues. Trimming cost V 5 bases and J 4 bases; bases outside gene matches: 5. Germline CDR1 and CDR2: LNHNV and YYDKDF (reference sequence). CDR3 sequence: CATSFWDSNQPQHF. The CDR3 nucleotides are TGTGCCACCAGCTTCTGGGACAGTAATCAGCCCCAGCATTTT. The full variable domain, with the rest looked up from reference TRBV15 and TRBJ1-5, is DAMVIQNPRYQVTQFGKPVTLSCSQTLNHNVMYWYQQKSSQAPKLLFHYYDKDFNNEADTPDNFQSRRPNTSFCFLDIRSPGLGDTAMYLCATSFWDSNQPQHFGDGTRLSIL.

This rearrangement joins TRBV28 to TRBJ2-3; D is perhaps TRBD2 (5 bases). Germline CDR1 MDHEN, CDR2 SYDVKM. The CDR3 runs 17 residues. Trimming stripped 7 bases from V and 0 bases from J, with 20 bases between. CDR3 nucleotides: TGTGCCAGCAAAACCTCACTAGTGTCAACTAGCACAGATACGCAGTATTTT. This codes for CASKTSLVSTSTDTQYF.

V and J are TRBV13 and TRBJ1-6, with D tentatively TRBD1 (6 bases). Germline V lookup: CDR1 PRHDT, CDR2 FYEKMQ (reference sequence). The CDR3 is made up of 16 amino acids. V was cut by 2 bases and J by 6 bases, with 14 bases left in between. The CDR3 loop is CASSLFRTATNSPLHF. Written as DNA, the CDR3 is TGTGCCAGCAGCTTATTCCGGACAGCAACTAATTCACCCCTCCACTTT.

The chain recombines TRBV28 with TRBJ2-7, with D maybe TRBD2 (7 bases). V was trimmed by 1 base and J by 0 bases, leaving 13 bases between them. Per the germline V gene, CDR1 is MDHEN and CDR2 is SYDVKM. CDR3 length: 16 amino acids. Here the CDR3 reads CASSLSYREGSYEQYF. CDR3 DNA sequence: TGTGCCAGCAGTTTATCCTACAGGGAGGGCTCCTACGAGCAGTACTTC. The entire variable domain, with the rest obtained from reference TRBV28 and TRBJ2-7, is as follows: DVKVTQSSRYLVKRTGEKVFLECVQDMDHENMFWYRQDPGLGLRLIYFSYDVKMKEKGDIPEGYSVSREKKERFSLILESASTNQTSMYLCASSLSYREGSYEQYFGPGTRLTVT.

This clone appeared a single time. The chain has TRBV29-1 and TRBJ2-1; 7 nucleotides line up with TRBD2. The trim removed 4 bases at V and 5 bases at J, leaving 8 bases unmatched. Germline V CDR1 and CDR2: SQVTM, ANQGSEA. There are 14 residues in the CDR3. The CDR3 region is CSVVSGLSNNEQFF. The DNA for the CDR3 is TGCAGCGTTGTTTCGGGACTAAGTAACAATGAGCAGTTCTTC.

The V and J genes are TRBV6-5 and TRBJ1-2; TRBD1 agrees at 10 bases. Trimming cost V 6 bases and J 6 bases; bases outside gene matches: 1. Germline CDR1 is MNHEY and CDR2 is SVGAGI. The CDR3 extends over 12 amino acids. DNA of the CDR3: TGTGCCAGCAGAGGGACAGGGGATGGCTACACCTTC. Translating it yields CASRGTGDGYTF.

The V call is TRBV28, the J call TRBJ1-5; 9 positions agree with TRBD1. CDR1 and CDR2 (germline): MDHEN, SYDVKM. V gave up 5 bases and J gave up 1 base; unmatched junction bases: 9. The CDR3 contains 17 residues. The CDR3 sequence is CASSGTGTFKSNQPQHF. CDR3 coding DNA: TGTGCCAGCAGTGGGACAGGGACGTTTAAAAGCAATCAGCCCCAGCATTTT. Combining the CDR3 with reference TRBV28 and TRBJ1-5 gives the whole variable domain DVKVTQSSRYLVKRTGEKVFLECVQDMDHENMFWYRQDPGLGLRLIYFSYDVKMKEKGDIPEGYSVSREKKERFSLILESASTNQTSMYLCASSGTGTFKSNQPQHFGDGTRLSIL.

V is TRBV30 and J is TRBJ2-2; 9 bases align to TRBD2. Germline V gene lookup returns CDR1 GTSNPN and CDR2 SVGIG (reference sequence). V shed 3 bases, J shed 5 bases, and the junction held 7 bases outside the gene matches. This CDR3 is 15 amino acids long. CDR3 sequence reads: CAWRVAGGPTGELFF. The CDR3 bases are TGTGCCTGGAGAGTCGCGGGAGGGCCTACCGGGGAGCTGTTTTTT.

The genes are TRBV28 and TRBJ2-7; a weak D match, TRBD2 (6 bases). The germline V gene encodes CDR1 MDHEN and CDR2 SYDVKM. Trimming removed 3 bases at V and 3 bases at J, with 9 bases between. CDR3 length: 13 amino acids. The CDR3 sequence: CASSLEGIYEQYF. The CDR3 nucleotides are TGTGCCAGCAGTTTGGAGGGCATCTACGAGCAGTACTTC.

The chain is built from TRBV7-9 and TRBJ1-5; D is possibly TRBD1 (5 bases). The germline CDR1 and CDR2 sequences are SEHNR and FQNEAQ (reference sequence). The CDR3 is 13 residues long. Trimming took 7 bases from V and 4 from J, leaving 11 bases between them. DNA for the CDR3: TGTGCCAGCACTGGGGCGGGGAATCAGCCCCAGCATTTT. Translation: CASTGAGNQPQHF.

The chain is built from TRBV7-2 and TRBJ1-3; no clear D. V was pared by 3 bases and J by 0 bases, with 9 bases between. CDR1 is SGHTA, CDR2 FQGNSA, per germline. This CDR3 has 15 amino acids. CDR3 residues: CASSFGGYSGNTIYF. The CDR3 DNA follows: TGTGCCAGCAGCTTCGGCGGTTACTCTGGAAACACCATATATTTT.